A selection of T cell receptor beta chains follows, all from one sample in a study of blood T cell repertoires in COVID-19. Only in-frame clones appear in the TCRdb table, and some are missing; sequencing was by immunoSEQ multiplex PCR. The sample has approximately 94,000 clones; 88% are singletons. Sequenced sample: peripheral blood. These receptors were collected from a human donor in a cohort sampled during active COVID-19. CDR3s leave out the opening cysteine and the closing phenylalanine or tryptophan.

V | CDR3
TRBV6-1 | ASSDVSNRAEAF
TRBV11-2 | ASSPGTLGQDYGYT
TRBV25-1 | ASKGQGHYEQY
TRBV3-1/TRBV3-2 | ASSQVGLALSSYNEQF
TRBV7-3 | ASSPTTGVLEQF
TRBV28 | ASSSPGLVYEQY
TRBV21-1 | ASSKEELAGGPGSYEQY
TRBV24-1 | ATSDLRDRGETQY
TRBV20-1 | SAKQTYEQY
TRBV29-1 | SVVTDKAYEQY
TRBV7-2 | ASSFVGTWPPNEQF
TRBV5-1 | ASSLGAGVINEQF
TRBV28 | ASSPTYEQY
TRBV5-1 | ASSLGQGPTGELF
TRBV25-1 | ASRRTSGTYEQY
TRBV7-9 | ASSSQGGQETQY
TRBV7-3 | ASSSQPGGLSEQF
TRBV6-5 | ASSPGLEAATEAF
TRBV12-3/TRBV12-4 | ASRGGGTEAF
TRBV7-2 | ASSGSGLAGITDTQY
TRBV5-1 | ASSFGPWSGQGAREQY
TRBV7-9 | ASSATRTSGRLNEQF